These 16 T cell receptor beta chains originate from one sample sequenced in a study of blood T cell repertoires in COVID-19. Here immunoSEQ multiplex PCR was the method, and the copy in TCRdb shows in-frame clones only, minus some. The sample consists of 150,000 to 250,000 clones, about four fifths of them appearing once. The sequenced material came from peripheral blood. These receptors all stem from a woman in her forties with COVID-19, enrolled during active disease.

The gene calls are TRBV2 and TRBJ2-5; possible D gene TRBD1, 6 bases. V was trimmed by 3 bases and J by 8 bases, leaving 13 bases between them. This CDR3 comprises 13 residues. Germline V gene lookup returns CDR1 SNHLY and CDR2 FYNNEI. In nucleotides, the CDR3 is TGTGCCAGCAGTGACAACAGGGACGGAACCCAGTACTTC. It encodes CASSDNRDGTQYF.

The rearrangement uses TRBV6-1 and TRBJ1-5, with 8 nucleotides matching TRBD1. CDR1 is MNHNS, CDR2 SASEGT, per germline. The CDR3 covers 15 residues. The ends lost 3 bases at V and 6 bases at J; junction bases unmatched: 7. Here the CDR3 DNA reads TGTGCCAGCAGTGAGGGCAGGGGGCCGGGTCAGCCCCAGCATTTT. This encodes CASSEGRGPGQPQHF.

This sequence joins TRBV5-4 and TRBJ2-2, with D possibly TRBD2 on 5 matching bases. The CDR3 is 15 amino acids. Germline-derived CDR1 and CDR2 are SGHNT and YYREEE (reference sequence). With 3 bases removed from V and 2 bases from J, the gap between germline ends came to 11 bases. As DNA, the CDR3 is TGTGCCAGCAGCTCGAAGGACTTTAACACCGGGGAGCTGTTTTTT. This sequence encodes CASSSKDFNTGELFF.

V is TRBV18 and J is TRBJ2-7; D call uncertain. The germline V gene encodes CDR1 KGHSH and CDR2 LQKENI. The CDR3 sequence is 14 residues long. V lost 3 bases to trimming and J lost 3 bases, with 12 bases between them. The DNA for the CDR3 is TGTGCCAGCTCACCTCAGACTCTCAACTACGAGCAGTACTTC. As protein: CASSPQTLNYEQYF.

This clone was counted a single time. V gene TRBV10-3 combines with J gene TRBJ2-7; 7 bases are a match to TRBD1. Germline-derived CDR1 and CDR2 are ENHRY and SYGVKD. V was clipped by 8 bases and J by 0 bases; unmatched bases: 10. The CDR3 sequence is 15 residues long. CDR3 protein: CAIATTGQPSYEQYF. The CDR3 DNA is TGTGCCATCGCCACGACGGGACAGCCCTCCTACGAGCAGTACTTC.

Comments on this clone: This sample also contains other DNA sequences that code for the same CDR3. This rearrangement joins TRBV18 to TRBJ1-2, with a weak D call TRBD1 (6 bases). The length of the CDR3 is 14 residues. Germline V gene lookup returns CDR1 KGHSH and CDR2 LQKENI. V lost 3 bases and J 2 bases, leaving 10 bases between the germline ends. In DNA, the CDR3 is TGTGCCAGCTCACCCCGACAGGTCAACTATGGCTACACCTTC. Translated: CASSPRQVNYGYTF.

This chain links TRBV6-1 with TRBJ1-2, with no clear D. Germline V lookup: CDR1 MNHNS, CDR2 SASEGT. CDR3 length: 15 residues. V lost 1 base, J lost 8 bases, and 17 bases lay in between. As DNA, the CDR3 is TGTGCCAGCAGTGAAGATGGACTCTTGGATGGCGGCTACACCTTC. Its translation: CASSEDGLLDGGYTF.

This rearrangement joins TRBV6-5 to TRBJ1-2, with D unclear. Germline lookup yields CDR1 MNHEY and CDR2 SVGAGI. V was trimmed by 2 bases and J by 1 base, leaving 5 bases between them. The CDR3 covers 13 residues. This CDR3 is CASSYEVNYGYTF. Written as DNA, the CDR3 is TGTGCCAGCAGTTACGAGGTTAACTATGGCTACACCTTC.

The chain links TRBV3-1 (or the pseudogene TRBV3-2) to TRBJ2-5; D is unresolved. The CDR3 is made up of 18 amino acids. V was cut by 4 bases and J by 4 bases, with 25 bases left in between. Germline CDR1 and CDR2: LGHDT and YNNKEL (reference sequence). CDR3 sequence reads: CASSREAPATDSGETQYF. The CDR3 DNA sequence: TGTGCCAGCAGCCGTGAAGCCCCCGCGACCGACTCGGGAGAGACCCAGTACTTC.

The DNA for the CDR3 is TGTGCCAGTAGACACGACAGGGGCATGAACACTGAAGCTTTCTTT. It encodes CASRHDRGMNTEAFF. The rearrangement links TRBV6-5 to TRBJ1-1, with 8 bases identical to TRBD1. The trim removed 9 bases at V and 0 bases at J, leaving 9 bases unmatched. This CDR3 region has 15 residues. Germline V CDR1 and CDR2: MNHEY, SVGAGI.

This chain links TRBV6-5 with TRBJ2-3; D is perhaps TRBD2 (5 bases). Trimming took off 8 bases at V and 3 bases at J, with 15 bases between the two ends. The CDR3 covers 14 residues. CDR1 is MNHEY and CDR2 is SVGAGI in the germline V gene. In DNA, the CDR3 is TGTGCCAGCGGAGAGGGTAGTAGGACAGATACGCAGTATTTT. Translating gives CASGEGSRTDTQYF.

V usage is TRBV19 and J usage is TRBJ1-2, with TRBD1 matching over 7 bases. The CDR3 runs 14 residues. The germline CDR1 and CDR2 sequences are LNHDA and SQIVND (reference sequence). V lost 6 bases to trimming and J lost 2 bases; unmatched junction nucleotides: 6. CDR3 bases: TGTGCCAGTAGGTCCGACAGGGAGAACTATGGCTACACCTTC. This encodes CASRSDRENYGYTF.

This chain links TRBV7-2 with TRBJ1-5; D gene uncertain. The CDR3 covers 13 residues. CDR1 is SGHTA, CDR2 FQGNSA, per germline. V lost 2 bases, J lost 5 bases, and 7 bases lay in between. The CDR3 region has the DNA TGTGCCAGCAGCTTACCAGGCTATCAGCCCCAGCATTTT. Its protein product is CASSLPGYQPQHF. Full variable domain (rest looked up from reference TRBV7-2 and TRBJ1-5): GAGVSQSPSNKVTEKGKDVELRCDPISGHTALYWYRQSLGQGLEFLIYFQGNSAPDKSGLPSDRFSAERTGGSVSTLTIQRTQQEDSAVYLCASSLPGYQPQHFGDGTRLSIL.

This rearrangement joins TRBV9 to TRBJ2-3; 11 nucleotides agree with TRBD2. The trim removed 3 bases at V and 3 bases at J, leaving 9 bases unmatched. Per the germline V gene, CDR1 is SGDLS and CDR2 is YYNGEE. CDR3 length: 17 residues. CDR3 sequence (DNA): TGTGCCAGCAGCGCGAACTTTGCTAGCGGGAGGACAGATACGCAGTATTTT. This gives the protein CASSANFASGRTDTQYF.

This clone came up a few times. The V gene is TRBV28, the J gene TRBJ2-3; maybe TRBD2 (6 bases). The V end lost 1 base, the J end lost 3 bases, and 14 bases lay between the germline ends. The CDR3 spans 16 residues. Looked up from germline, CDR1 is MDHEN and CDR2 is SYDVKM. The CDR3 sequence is CASSLYEAGSTDTQYF. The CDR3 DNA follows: TGTGCCAGCAGTTTATACGAGGCGGGGTCAACAGATACGCAGTATTTT.

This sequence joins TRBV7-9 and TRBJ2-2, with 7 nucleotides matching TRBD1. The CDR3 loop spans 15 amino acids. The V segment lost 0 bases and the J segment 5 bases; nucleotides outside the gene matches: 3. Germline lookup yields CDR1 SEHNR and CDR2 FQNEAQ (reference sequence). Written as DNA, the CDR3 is TGTGCCAGCAGCTTAGCGGCAGGGGGAACCGGGGAGCTGTTTTTT. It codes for CASSLAAGGTGELFF.